Listed here are 28 T cell receptor beta chains from one sample, sequenced in a study of shared clonotypes between healthy human individuals. Sequenced by immunoSEQ multiplex PCR; TCRdb stores in-frame clones only, minus some. Of roughly 530,000 clones in the sample, 90% to 97% were seen once. Material for sequencing was naive CD4+ T cells sorted from blood. Subset described: CD45RA+ positively selected. The receptors originated from a woman aged 25 to 39 in good health.

This rearrangement joins TRBV19 to TRBJ2-7, with 7 positions matching TRBD1. Unmatched junction bases numbered 12, after V lost 4 bases and J lost 6 bases. Per germline, CDR1 LNHDA and CDR2 SQIVND (reference sequence). The CDR3 contains 15 residues. The CDR3 DNA reads TGTGCCAGTAGTACGATCCAGACAGGGCCGGGCGAGCAGTACTTC. This encodes CASSTIQTGPGEQYF. Full variable domain (missing parts from reference TRBV19 and TRBJ2-7): DGGITQSPKYLFRKEGQNVTLSCEQNLNHDAMYWYRQDPGQGLRLIYYSQIVNDFQKGDIAEGYSVSREKKESFPLTVTSAQKNPTAFYLCASSTIQTGPGEQYFGPGTRLTVT.

The chain combines TRBV11-2 with TRBJ2-1, with 8 bases that match TRBD1. The CDR3 length is 14 residues. The V segment lost 1 base and the J segment 8 bases; nucleotides outside the gene matches: 4. Germline V gene lookup returns CDR1 SGHAT and CDR2 FQNNGV. The DNA for the CDR3 is TGTGCCAGCAGCTTAGTCCAGGGGGCCGATGAGCAGTTCTTC. As protein: CASSLVQGADEQFF.

The gene calls are TRBV14 and TRBJ2-5; 12 bases agree with TRBD2. This CDR3 region has 17 residues. Germline V CDR1 and CDR2: SGHDN, FVKESK. V gave up 1 base and J gave up 5 bases; unmatched junction bases: 8. The CDR3 bases are TGTGCCAGCAGCCAAGGACGACTAGCGGGAGTTGGGGAGACCCAGTACTTC. Translation gives CASSQGRLAGVGETQYF.

This chain links TRBV2 with TRBJ2-5; the match to TRBD2 covers 7 bases. The germline V gene has CDR1 SNHLY and CDR2 FYNNEI. The CDR3 covers 14 residues. Trimming at V came to 1 base and at J to 4 bases, leaving 3 bases not matched to a gene. CDR3 in amino acids: CASSEVLAGETQYF. For the CDR3, the DNA is TGTGCCAGCAGTGAAGTATTAGCGGGAGAGACCCAGTACTTC.

This chain joins TRBV5-1 and TRBJ1-1; D ambiguous. V was clipped by 4 bases and J by 11 bases, with 15 bases between them. CDR3 length: 12 residues. CDR1 is SGHRS, CDR2 YFSETQ, per germline. The CDR3 here is CASSPDGRRAFF. The CDR3 DNA sequence: TGCGCCAGCAGCCCGGATGGACGTCGGGCTTTCTTT.

The count of this clone is one. The rearrangement links TRBV10-3 to TRBJ2-1; 10 bases are a match to TRBD2. The germline V gene has CDR1 ENHRY and CDR2 SYGVKD. CDR3 length equals 14 residues. V dropped 4 bases and J dropped 6; count of bases not matched to a gene: 3. The CDR3: CAISASGRGNEQFF. CDR3 in DNA: TGTGCCATCAGTGCTAGCGGGAGAGGCAATGAGCAGTTCTTC.

The J gene is TRBJ2-7, the V gene TRBV29-1; weak D call: TRBD1 (5 bases). V lost 4 bases to trimming and J lost 2 bases, with 15 bases between them. The germline CDR1 and CDR2 sequences are SQVTM and ANQGSEA. This CDR3 region has 14 residues. The CDR3 region is CSVAVLGETYEQYF. Written as DNA, the CDR3 is TGCAGCGTTGCTGTTCTAGGGGAAACCTACGAGCAGTACTTC.

The chain has TRBV5-1 and TRBJ2-7, with TRBD1 identical over 7 bases. J gave up 5 bases and V 2 bases, and 4 bases lay outside the gene matches. The CDR3 runs 13 residues. Germline lookup yields CDR1 SGHRS and CDR2 YFSETQ. The chain's CDR3 is CASSFQGVDEQYF. CDR3 nucleotides: TGCGCCAGCAGCTTCCAGGGGGTGGACGAGCAGTACTTC.

This chain connects TRBV4-1 to TRBJ1-5, with a tentative D call TRBD1 (6 bases). Trimming removed 4 bases from V and 8 bases from J, with 21 bases in between. Germline-derived CDR1 and CDR2 are MGHRA and YSYEKL. CDR3 length: 16 amino acids. As DNA, the CDR3 is TGCGCCAGCAGCCCGCGAGGGGGTGCGGGGATGGAGCCCCAGCATTTT. Translated: CASSPRGGAGMEPQHF.

The gene calls are TRBV7-2 and TRBJ2-7; possible D gene TRBD1, 6 bases. CDR1 is SGHTA and CDR2 is FQGNSA in the germline V gene. Trimming cost V 1 base and J 4 bases, with 14 bases left between them. CDR3 length equals 15 residues. The CDR3 here is CASSLDAVRGYEQYF. The CDR3 DNA reads as TGTGCCAGCAGCTTAGATGCGGTCAGGGGTTACGAGCAGTACTTC.

The chain carries TRBV7-2 and TRBJ2-7; TRBD2 might be the D (5 bases). The germline V and J ends were trimmed by 4 bases and 3 bases, with 10 bases remaining between them. Germline CDR1 SGHTA, CDR2 FQGNSA. The CDR3 loop spans 13 amino acids. The CDR3 sequence: CASSSGSNYEQYF. The DNA of the CDR3 is TGTGCCAGCAGCTCGGGATCCAACTACGAGCAGTACTTC.

The J gene is TRBJ2-1, the V gene TRBV18; a possible D gene is TRBD1 (5 bases). This CDR3 comprises 15 residues. The ends were cut back, 3 bases at V and 5 bases at J, with 14 bases in the middle. CDR1 KGHSH and CDR2 LQKENI come from the germline V gene. The CDR3 nucleotides are TGTGCCAGCTCACCGGGCAGGGTATGGGACAATGAGCAGTTCTTC. It translates to CASSPGRVWDNEQFF.

This clone was counted only a few times. This rearrangement joins TRBV5-1 to TRBJ2-5, with 7 bases fitting TRBD1. Germline V gene sequence: CDR1 SGHRS, CDR2 YFSETQ. J gave up 4 bases and V 1 base, and 10 bases lay outside the gene matches. There are 16 residues in the CDR3. CDR3 region: CASSLNRDRVIETQYF. The CDR3 nucleotides are TGCGCCAGCAGCTTGAATCGTGACAGGGTGATAGAGACCCAGTACTTC. Drawing the rest from reference TRBV5-1 and TRBJ2-5, the complete variable domain is KAGVTQTPRYLIKTRGQQVTLSCSPISGHRSVSWYQQTPGQGLQFLFEYFSETQRNKGNFPGRFSGRQFSNSRSEMNVSTLELGDSALYLCASSLNRDRVIETQYFGPGTRLLVL.

The CDR3 sequence: CASNKEEGSYEQYF. The CDR3 DNA is TGTGCCAGCAACAAAGAGGAAGGGTCCTACGAGCAGTACTTC. V usage is TRBV2 and J usage is TRBJ2-7; no clear D gene. Germline values: CDR1 SNHLY, CDR2 FYNNEI. The CDR3 runs 14 residues. The germline V and J ends were trimmed by 7 bases and 1 base, with 14 bases remaining between them.

The CDR3 reads CASSEARDVQETQYF. The CDR3 coding sequence is TGCGCCAGCAGTGAGGCCCGGGACGTACAAGAGACCCAGTACTTC. This chain joins TRBV10-2 and TRBJ2-5, with D perhaps assigned TRBD1 or TRBD2 (5 bases each). Germline V lookup: CDR1 WSHSY, CDR2 SAAADI. Trimming cost V 2 bases and J 2 bases, with 12 bases left between them. The length of the CDR3 is 15 residues.

This chain connects TRBV6-1 to TRBJ2-7; D uncertain. The CDR3 contains 14 residues. Between the trimmed V and J ends, which lost 2 bases and 0 bases, there was a span of 8 bases. Germline lookup yields CDR1 MNHNS and CDR2 SASEGT. Here the CDR3 DNA reads TGTGCCAGCAGTGAATACAAAGGCTCCTACGAGCAGTACTTC. Translating gives CASSEYKGSYEQYF.

This chain links TRBV28 with TRBJ2-7; TRBD2 is a possible D gene (6 bases). The CDR3 is 14 residues long. V was trimmed by 9 bases and J by 6 bases, leaving 21 bases between them. Germline CDR1 reads MDHEN; CDR2 reads SYDVKM. CDR3 in DNA: TGTGCCAGGGTCGTTCGGCGGGATCCCTGCGAGCAGTACTTC. It encodes CARVVRRDPCEQYF.

This clone appeared once. The chain joins TRBV18 to TRBJ1-2; a weak D match, TRBD1 (5 bases). Trimming removed 8 bases at V and 2 bases at J, with 12 bases between. This CDR3 is 13 amino acids long. Germline V lookup: CDR1 KGHSH, CDR2 LQKENI. The CDR3 here is CASAGRANYGYTF. In DNA, the CDR3 is TGTGCCAGCGCGGGGCGAGCCAACTATGGCTACACCTTC.

CDR3 coding DNA: TGCGCCAGCAGCCCATCCTACTACGGACAGGGCAGCACAGATACGCAGTATTTT. It specifies CASSPSYYGQGSTDTQYF. V is TRBV4-1 and J is TRBJ2-3, with TRBD1 matching over 8 bases. This CDR3 has 18 residues. V shed 4 bases and J 0 bases; nucleotides not matched to a gene: 12. Per germline, CDR1 MGHRA and CDR2 YSYEKL.

In its sample, this clone was seen once. CDR3 sequence: CASSELADTQYF. CDR3 DNA: TGTGCCAGCAGTGAACTCGCCGATACGCAGTATTTT. The chain is built from TRBV2 and TRBJ2-3; D is unresolved. V dropped 2 bases and J dropped 6 bases, with 6 bases sitting between them. The CDR3 consists of 12 residues. CDR1 and CDR2 from the germline V gene are SNHLY and FYNNEI.

The chain links TRBV13 to TRBJ2-3; D gene ambiguous. The CDR3 is 14 amino acids. Per the germline V gene, CDR1 is PRHDT and CDR2 is FYEKMQ (reference sequence). V shed 5 bases and J shed 1 base, with 10 bases lying between them. CDR3 nucleotides: TGTGCCAGCAGCGTACGCCTAGGCACAGATACGCAGTATTTT. This translates into CASSVRLGTDTQYF.

The chain couples TRBV6-1 to TRBJ2-1; tentative D call: TRBD1 (6 bases). The CDR3 runs to 14 residues. CDR1 and CDR2 (germline): MNHNS, SASEGT. Trimming pared 4 bases from V and 4 bases from J, leaving 11 bases between. DNA of the CDR3: TGTGCCAGCAGTGCGACAGGCGTTTACAATGAGCAGTTCTTC. Translated: CASSATGVYNEQFF.

V is TRBV10-1 and J is TRBJ2-5; no clear D gene. Germline CDR1 reads WNHNN; CDR2 reads SYGVQD (reference sequence). V lost 4 bases to trimming and J lost 2 bases, with 8 bases between them. This CDR3 is built from 13 residues. CDR3: CASSGAIQETQYF. Written as DNA, the CDR3 is TGCGCCAGCAGTGGGGCGATACAAGAGACCCAGTACTTC.

V is TRBV5-8 and J is TRBJ1-4; TRBD1 matches at 7 bases. V trimming: 0 bases; J trimming: 4 bases; junction bases outside the gene matches: 9. The CDR3 sequence is 17 residues long. CDR1 SGHTS and CDR2 YDEGEE come from the germline V gene. The CDR3, as DNA: TGTGCCAGCAGCTTGGGGTCTGCCCCAGGGGGTAATGAAAAACTGTTTTTT. Protein sequence: CASSLGSAPGGNEKLFF.

This chain links TRBV28 with TRBJ1-3; 9 bases match TRBD1. Germline assignment: CDR1 MDHEN and CDR2 SYDVKM. Unmatched junction bases numbered 4, after V lost 5 bases and J lost 2 bases. The CDR3 sequence is 15 residues long. The CDR3 loop is CASSRTGGPGNTIYF. CDR3 bases: TGTGCCAGCAGTCGAACAGGGGGCCCTGGAAACACCATATATTTT.

This clone was seen a single time. The rearrangement uses TRBV27 and TRBJ2-7; 9 nucleotides match TRBD2. The CDR3 length is 16 residues. V lost 5 bases, J lost 7 bases, and 15 bases stayed unmatched. CDR1 is MNHEY and CDR2 is SMNVEV in the germline V gene (reference sequence). The CDR3 spells CASSPTLAGGPWEQYF. For the CDR3, the DNA is TGTGCCAGCAGTCCTACCCTCGCGGGAGGGCCTTGGGAGCAGTACTTC.

A remark on this clone: Other DNA variants within this sample encode the same CDR3. This chain uses TRBV28 with TRBJ2-7, with D hard to call. With 2 bases removed from V and 4 bases from J, the gap between germline ends came to 3 bases. Germline V gives CDR1 MDHEN, CDR2 SYDVKM. This CDR3 comprises 11 residues. CDR3 amino acids: CASSLGYEQYF. The CDR3 bases are TGTGCCAGCAGTTTAGGGTACGAGCAGTACTTC. The full variable domain, rest sourced from reference TRBV28 and TRBJ2-7, is DVKVTQSSRYLVKRTGEKVFLECVQDMDHENMFWYRQDPGLGLRLIYFSYDVKMKEKGDIPEGYSVSREKKERFSLILESASTNQTSMYLCASSLGYEQYFGPGTRLTVT.

The chain links TRBV5-1 to TRBJ1-1; unclear D gene. V gave up 9 bases and J gave up 1 base, with 13 bases separating them. The CDR3 has 13 residues. Germline CDR1 SGHRS, CDR2 YFSETQ. The CDR3 region is CATARMENTEAFF. Written as DNA, the CDR3 is TGCGCCACCGCGAGGATGGAGAACACTGAAGCTTTCTTT. The full variable domain, its missing parts supplied by reference TRBV5-1 and TRBJ1-1, is KAGVTQTPRYLIKTRGQQVTLSCSPISGHRSVSWYQQTPGQGLQFLFEYFSETQRNKGNFPGRFSGRQFSNSRSEMNVSTLELGDSALYLCATARMENTEAFFGQGTRLTVV.